This is a list of T cell receptor beta chains from one sample in a study of CXCR3-negative and CXCR3-positive naive CD8 T cells. With the 5' RACE reads reprocessed, TCRdb shows one record per CDR3 protein and no DNA. The sample yields 50,000 to 65,000 distinct CDR3 sequences, of which the top ten take up 23%. Sequenced material: memory CD8+ T cells from blood. These receptors were obtained from a human donor in good health. Some clones in this sample may be carry-over from other donors' samples. Both conserved end residues are part of each CDR3. Each record gives: V gene, J gene, CDR3 protein.

TRBV7-2	TRBJ2-5	CASSWGQETQYF
TRBV6-6	TRBJ1-1	CASSYSGTGVEAFF
TRBV20-1	TRBJ2-3	CSADVGSWTGGTSTDTQYF
TRBV29-1	TRBJ1-1	CSALTDNTEAFF
TRBV29-1	TRBJ2-5	CSVDRGMGQETQYF
TRBV6-4	TRBJ2-1	CASSDGRGNNEQFF
TRBV19	TRBJ2-7	CASSILPGQGSDEQYF
TRBV30	TRBJ2-7	CAWSSRDSDRGEQYF
TRBV2	TRBJ2-1	CARNIAGLAEQFF
TRBV19	TRBJ1-5	CASSPQGRNQPQHF
TRBV5-6	TRBJ2-7	CASSFTTGPYEQYF
TRBV20-1	TRBJ2-7	CSAGTNEPGEQYF
TRBV4-2	TRBJ2-7	CASSQGVAGDSYEQYF
TRBV29-1	TRBJ2-7	CSVLPGDATSYEQYF
TRBV19	TRBJ2-1	CASSIGLAPMGNEQFF
TRBV6-4	TRBJ2-7	CASSQMGTLNEQYF
TRBV12-3/TRBV12-4	TRBJ1-1	CASSPGTGREAFF
TRBV7-9	TRBJ2-1	CASSLADRGETYNEQFF
TRBV6-6	TRBJ1-6	CASSYSPADYNSPLHF
TRBV5-1	TRBJ1-2	CASSSWTGDGYTF
TRBV7-9	TRBJ2-1	CASSLAPLIPKGDEQFF
TRBV29-1	TRBJ2-7	CSVKAPGSYEQYF
TRBV7-2	TRBJ2-7	CASRHWGGASYEQYF
TRBV11-2	TRBJ2-3	CASSEGQGWADTQYF
TRBV29-1	TRBJ2-1	CSVEGPGTGTKYNEQFF
TRBV7-9	TRBJ2-7	CASSPDTAYEQYF
TRBV7-8	TRBJ2-1	CASSLVGYPGRQGNEQFF
TRBV6-1	TRBJ2-7	CASSELSGPGEQYF
TRBV12-3/TRBV12-4	TRBJ2-3	CASSPPGQDTQYF
TRBV11-2	TRBJ2-2	CASTRGLGNTGELFF
TRBV7-2	TRBJ1-5	CASSLEGQRPQHF
TRBV5-1	TRBJ2-1	CASSIGREHYNEQFF
TRBV7-9	TRBJ2-7	CASSLGDFLAYF